The clone carrying this T cell receptor (beta chain) was counted once. The antigen is undetermined. The data stem from a study of T cell responses to AZD1222 COVID-19 vaccine. Study information: Recipients boosted at about 4 weeks or about 12 weeks are pooled. Study observations and caveats: Unmutated variant regions reportedly attract nearly half of all spike-specific TCRs. The donor group comprised mostly white British people and more females; the analysis possibly underestimated clonal diversity. Spike-wide coverage was observed for vaccine-associated CD4 TCRs, with dominant responses at 160-218 and 743-854.

The CDR3 runs to 13 residues. With V trimmed by 1 base and J by 7 bases, 4 bases remained unmatched. CDR1 is GTSNPN, CDR2 SVGIG, per germline (reference sequence). Profiling relied on immunoSEQ multiplex PCR, and the TCRdb table lists in-frame clones only, not all of them. The sample holds fewer than 250,000 clones, 80% to 95% seen once. This material consisted of peripheral blood, taken on day 0 of AZD1222 vaccination. The source of this sequence is an adult in good health. The J gene is TRBJ1-2, the V gene TRBV30, with TRBD1 matching 9 bases. The chain's CDR3 is CAWSGTGVLGYTF. The CDR3 region has the DNA TGTGCCTGGAGTGGGACAGGGGTTCTTGGCTACACCTTC. Supplemented by reference TRBV30 and TRBJ1-2, the full variable domain reads SQTIHQWPATLVQPVGSPLSLECTVEGTSNPNLYWYRQAAGRGLQLLFYSVGIGQISSEVPQNLSASRPQDRQFILSSKKLLLSDSGFYLCAWSGTGVLGYTFGSGTRLTVV.